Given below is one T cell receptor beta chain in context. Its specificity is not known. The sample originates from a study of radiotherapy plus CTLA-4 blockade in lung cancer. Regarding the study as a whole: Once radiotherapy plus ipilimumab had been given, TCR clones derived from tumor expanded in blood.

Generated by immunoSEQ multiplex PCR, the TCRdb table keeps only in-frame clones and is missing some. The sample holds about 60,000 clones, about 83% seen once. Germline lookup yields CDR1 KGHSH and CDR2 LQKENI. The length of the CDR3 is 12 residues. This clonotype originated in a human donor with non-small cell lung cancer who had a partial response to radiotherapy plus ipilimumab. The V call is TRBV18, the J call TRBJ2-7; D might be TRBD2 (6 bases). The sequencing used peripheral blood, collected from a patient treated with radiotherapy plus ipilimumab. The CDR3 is CASSPAGTPPLV. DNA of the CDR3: TGTGCCAGCTCACCTGCAGGGACTCCACCTCTCGTC.